One and the same sample provided the 2 T cell receptor beta chains below, sequenced in a study of OX40 agonist ivuxolimab in advanced cancers. Produced via immunoSEQ multiplex PCR; TCRdb's table is partial and in-frame only. The sample contains approximately 54,000 clones, roughly 90% of which appear only once. The specimen comprised CD4+ or CD8+ T cells sorted from blood, sampled in a trial of the OX40 agonist ivuxolimab. These receptors were obtained from an adult with an advanced solid tumor such as melanoma, head and neck, liver or kidney cancer.

The chain combines TRBV7-9 with TRBJ1-1; D might be TRBD1 (6 bases). Germline V gene sequence: CDR1 SEHNR, CDR2 FQNEAQ (reference sequence). The CDR3 runs 13 residues. The V and J ends lost 1 base and 6 bases respectively, with 9 bases between them. In DNA, the CDR3 is TGTGCCAGCAGCTTAGAAGGGGGGGCTGAAGCTTTCTTT. Residues: CASSLEGGAEAFF.

This rearrangement joins TRBV18 to TRBJ2-4, with a tentative D call TRBD1 (8 bases). The CDR3 contains 17 residues. Germline V lookup: CDR1 KGHSH, CDR2 LQKENI. The V end lost 0 bases, the J end lost 6 bases, and 18 bases lay between the germline ends. CDR3 residues: CASSPPNGQGGVNIQYF. The CDR3 DNA is TGTGCCAGCTCACCACCGAACGGACAGGGAGGGGTAAACATTCAGTACTTC.